These T cell receptor beta chains were read from a single sample in a study of Ad26.COV2.S vaccination and SARS-CoV-2 variants. TCRdb keeps only in-frame clones here, not all; method: immunoSEQ multiplex PCR. The sample includes a few hundred thousand clones, roughly 90% of them seen just once. This sample comprised peripheral blood, obtained in a trial of Ad26.COV2.S vaccine versus placebo. The receptors here all came from a person between 18 and 65 years old who received the Ad26.COV2.S COVID-19 vaccine or a placebo. Both conserved end residues are part of each CDR3. D genes are given only for firm matches.

V gene	J gene	D gene	CDR3 protein	CDR3 DNA
TRBV12-3/TRBV12-4	TRBJ1-2	.	CASSFDRYGYTF	TGTGCCAGCAGTTTTGACCGCTATGGCTACACCTTC
TRBV10-1	TRBJ1-2	.	CASSDFQPYGYTF	TGCGCCAGCAGTGATTTCCAGCCCTATGGCTACACCTTC
TRBV6-2/TRBV6-3	TRBJ1-6	TRBD1	CASSGNRGLVESPLHF	TGTGCCAGCAGCGGGAACAGGGGGCTGGTCGAGTCACCCCTCCACTTT
TRBV19	TRBJ1-5	.	CASSMNFLGPQHF	TGTGCCAGTAGTATGAACTTCTTGGGGCCCCAGCATTTT
TRBV6-5	TRBJ1-1	.	CASFTLDSEAFF	TGTGCCAGTTTTACCCTCGACAGTGAAGCTTTCTTT
TRBV6-5	TRBJ1-1	.	CASSYSIAGASTEAFF	TGTGCCAGCAGTTACTCGATTGCAGGGGCGAGTACTGAAGCTTTCTTT
TRBV6-1	TRBJ2-5	.	CASSERPLGTQYF	TGTGCCAGCAGTGAGCGACCCCTTGGGACCCAGTACTTC
TRBV4-3	TRBJ1-1	.	CASSQTQVNTEAFF	TGCGCCAGCAGCCAAACCCAAGTGAACACTGAAGCTTTCTTT
TRBV5-1	TRBJ2-1	TRBD2	CASTTGLVANEQFF	TGCGCCAGCACAACGGGACTAGTCGCCAATGAGCAGTTCTTC
TRBV14	TRBJ2-5	.	CASSQGRKGLVFDQETQYF	TGTGCCAGCAGCCAAGGGAGGAAGGGGCTTGTGTTCGACCAAGAGACCCAGTACTTC
TRBV9	TRBJ1-5	.	CASSVASGVSNQPQHF	TGTGCCAGCAGCGTAGCCAGTGGGGTTAGCAATCAGCCCCAGCATTTT
TRBV10-3	TRBJ1-5	.	CAISDRRTDSNQPQHF	TGTGCCATCAGTGATCGGAGGACCGATAGCAATCAGCCCCAGCATTTT